This paragraph covers one T cell receptor beta chain sequence. The assay was immunoSEQ multiplex PCR, and TCRdb's table has in-frame clones only and misses some. The data show fewer than 200,000 clones, and the top ten clones hold about 2.2%. The entry originates in a study of control samples from healthy donors and cancer patients. The CDR3 spans 12 residues. Germline CDR1 and CDR2: MNHEY and SVGAGI. With V trimmed by 10 bases and J by 8 bases, 7 bases remained unmatched. This sequence joins TRBV6-5 and TRBJ2-1, with TRBD1 matching over 8 bases. The sample consisted of blood. The source of this sequence is a woman in her 30s in good health. In DNA, the CDR3 is TGTGCCACCAGGACAGGGACCGATGAGCAGTTCTTC. Its translation: CATRTGTDEQFF.